These 6 T cell receptor beta chains were all obtained from the same sample, sequenced in a study of T cells in localized non-small cell lung cancer. Assay: immunoSEQ multiplex PCR; the TCRdb copy retains only in-frame clones and omits some. The data contain 26,000 or so clones, about 88% of them singletons. The specimen comprised peripheral blood, sampled before any cancer treatment. The receptor set was obtained from an older female donor with stage II squamous cell lung carcinoma.

This clone is labeled large (0.1 to 1%). CDR3 coding DNA: TGTGCCAGCAGCTTACCTCCAGAACCCAATCAGCCCCAGCATTTT. It is translated as CASSLPPEPNQPQHF. The J gene is TRBJ1-5, the V gene TRBV11-2; D remains ambiguous. This CDR3 region has 15 residues. The V end lost 2 bases, the J end lost 3 bases, and 11 bases lay between the germline ends. Germline V lookup: CDR1 SGHAT, CDR2 FQNNGV.

This clone was observed a single time. The V call is TRBV27, the J call TRBJ2-1; D remains ambiguous. The CDR3 consists of 13 residues. Looked up from germline, CDR1 is MNHEY and CDR2 is SMNVEV (reference sequence). Trimming stripped 2 bases from V and 8 bases from J, with 10 bases between. CDR3 nucleotides: TGTGCCAGCAGTTTAATGCAGACCCATGAGCAGTTCTTC. This gives the protein CASSLMQTHEQFF.

This chain joins TRBV6-5 and TRBJ1-5, with D unresolved. The CDR3 loop spans 15 amino acids. Trimming took off 2 bases at V and 2 bases at J, with 10 bases between the two ends. Germline CDR1 is MNHEY and CDR2 is SVGAGI. CDR3 residues: CASSYGRAGNQPQHF. Written as DNA, the CDR3 is TGTGCCAGCAGTTACGGGCGGGCGGGCAATCAGCCCCAGCATTTT.

V gene TRBV2 combines with J gene TRBJ1-5; tentative D call: TRBD1 (5 bases). Germline lookup yields CDR1 SNHLY and CDR2 FYNNEI. V lost 7 bases to trimming and J lost 5 bases, with 9 bases between them. This CDR3 spans 12 amino acids. DNA for the CDR3: TGTGCCAGCAAAGGGGATTATCAGCCCCAGCATTTT. As protein: CASKGDYQPQHF.

This chain connects TRBV28 to TRBJ1-5; 11 bases match TRBD1. The CDR3 is 16 amino acids. V lost 6 bases, J lost 3 bases, and 7 bases stayed unmatched. Germline CDR1 reads MDHEN; CDR2 reads SYDVKM. The CDR3 DNA reads as TGTGCCAGCAGATTCGGGACAGGGGGTACCAATCAGCCCCAGCATTTT. It encodes CASRFGTGGTNQPQHF.

The chain joins TRBV12-5 to TRBJ2-2, with 13 bases lining up with TRBD2. Germline V gene data show CDR1 as LGHNT and CDR2 as FRNRAP. The V and J ends lost 8 bases and 6 bases, in that order; junction bases with no gene match: 6. This CDR3 has 15 residues. CDR3 amino acids: CASRLAGGEAGELFF. The CDR3 coding sequence is TGTGCTAGTCGACTAGCGGGAGGTGAAGCCGGGGAGCTGTTTTTT.